A selection of T cell receptor beta chains follows, all from one sample in a study of Tregs in tolerant kidney transplant recipients. Sequencing used immunoSEQ multiplex PCR; TCRdb keeps in-frame clones, though not all of them. The sample carries about 64,000 clones, about 87% recorded once. The sequences come from CD4+ T cells from blood (PBMCs), collected 6 months after the transplant. Receptor source: a human patient who received a combined kidney and bone marrow transplant. Some T cells may originate from the graft donor. CDR3s include the opening cysteine and the closing phenylalanine or tryptophan. Fields, in order: V gene, J gene, CDR3 protein.

TRBV18	TRBJ2-7	CASSTKWRRPSSYEQYF
TRBV5-6	TRBJ2-1	CASSLDRVSLQFNEQFF
TRBV11-3	TRBJ2-2	CASSLVSNTGELFF
TRBV5-1	TRBJ2-2	CASSLDRETGELFF
TRBV29-1	TRBJ2-2	CSVGGLAANTGELFF
TRBV11-3	TRBJ1-1	CASSLARGAAFF
TRBV29-1	TRBJ2-7	CSVLLAGVDYEQYF
TRBV6-1	TRBJ2-7	CASRSLAGESEQYF
TRBV6-5	TRBJ2-7	CASKQGPSYEQYF
TRBV15	TRBJ1-5	CATSGHREGQPQHF
TRBV6-1	TRBJ1-2	CASRGPDRDGYTF
TRBV6-5	TRBJ2-1	CASSLIQGYNEQFF
TRBV21-1	TRBJ2-3	CASSKGWRGNFTDTQYF
TRBV6-5	TRBJ2-1	CASSSGLAVPNEQFF
TRBV19	TRBJ1-2	CASRGQGHGYTF
TRBV29-1	TRBJ2-3	CSVESLKGDTQYF
TRBV25-1	TRBJ1-6	CASSEEDRGTYNSPLHF
TRBV28	TRBJ1-4	CASRDPGGEKLFF
TRBV5-8	TRBJ2-7	CASSLDRDWDEQYF
TRBV5-1	TRBJ2-2	CASSLEPSGSPANTGELFF
TRBV18	TRBJ2-3	CASSTTTGTDTQYF
TRBV7-8	TRBJ1-1	CASSPPQGDTEAFF
TRBV27	TRBJ2-3	CARRAAGAAWRGTQYF
TRBV7-9	TRBJ2-5	CASSLPWETQYF
TRBV10-3	TRBJ1-2	CAINNQRTGTHDGYTF